The clone carrying this T cell receptor beta chain came up once. In germline, CDR1 is SGHRS, CDR2 YFSETQ. V shed 3 bases, J shed 5 bases, and the junction held 5 bases outside the gene matches. The CDR3 has 15 amino acids. Patients at the Seattle site were enrolled during active infection and followed longitudinally. Original processing methods: The assay estimated nucleated cells by amplifying reference gene primers. The method was immunoSEQ multiplex PCR; TCRdb's version includes in-frame clones alone and lacks a portion of them. V, J and clone size are taken as reported in that table, and D and trimming were inferred from the DNA itself. The repertoire holds roughly 410,000 clones, with about 89% as singletons. This sample stems from a study of blood T cell repertoires in COVID-19. Study-level background: Spain, Italy and the United States supplied samples that represented acute and convalescent COVID-19.

The receptor comes from a woman aged 55 to 70 with COVID-19, enrolled during active disease. V usage is TRBV5-1 and J usage is TRBJ2-1, with TRBD2 matching over 10 bases. Material for sequencing was peripheral blood. The CDR3 DNA sequence: TGCGCCAGCAGCTATAGCGGGGGGCACAACAATGAGCAGTTCTTC. It encodes CASSYSGGHNNEQFF.